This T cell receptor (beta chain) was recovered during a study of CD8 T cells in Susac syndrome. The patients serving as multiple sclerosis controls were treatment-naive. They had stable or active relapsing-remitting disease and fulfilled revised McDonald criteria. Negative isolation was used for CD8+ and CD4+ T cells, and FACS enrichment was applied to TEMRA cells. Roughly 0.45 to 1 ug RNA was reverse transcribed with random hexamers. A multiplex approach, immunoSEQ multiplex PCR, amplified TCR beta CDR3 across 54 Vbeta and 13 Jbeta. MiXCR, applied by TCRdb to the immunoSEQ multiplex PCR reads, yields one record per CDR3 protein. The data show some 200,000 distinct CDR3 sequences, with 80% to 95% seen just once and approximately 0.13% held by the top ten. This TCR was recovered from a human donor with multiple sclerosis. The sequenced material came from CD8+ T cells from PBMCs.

The CDR3 here is CASSQGFGQATNEKLFF. CDR3 nucleotides: TGCGCCAGCAGCCAAGGATTTGGTCAGGCAACTAATGAAAAACTGTTTTTT. This chain connects TRBV4-3 to TRBJ1-4; D unresolved. Germline V gene sequence: CDR1 LGHNA, CDR2 YSLEER. This CDR3 has 17 residues. The germline V and J ends were trimmed by 1 base and 0 bases, with 12 bases remaining between them.